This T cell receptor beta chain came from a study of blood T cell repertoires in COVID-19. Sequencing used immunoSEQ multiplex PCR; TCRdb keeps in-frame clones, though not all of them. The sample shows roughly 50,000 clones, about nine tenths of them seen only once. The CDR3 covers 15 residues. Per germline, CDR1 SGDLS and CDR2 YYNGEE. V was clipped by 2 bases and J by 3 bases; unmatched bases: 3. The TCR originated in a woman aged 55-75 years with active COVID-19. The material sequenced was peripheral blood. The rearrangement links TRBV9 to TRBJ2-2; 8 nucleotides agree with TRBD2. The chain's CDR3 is CASSVSGVDTGELFF. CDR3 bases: TGTGCCAGCAGCGTTAGCGGGGTGGACACCGGGGAGCTGTTTTTT.